This TCR beta chain appears in the sequencing data of a study of blood T cells in healthy people across ages. Broader study findings: Aged donors had fewer naive CD4+ cells and lower diversity than long-lived donors. From one million sequenced T cells, diversity estimates were lower bounds. Without sorted subsets, naive and antigen-experienced compartments could not be conclusively compared.

Individuals who donated were healthy Caucasians from Russia aged roughly 6 to 90. Trimming took 5 bases from V and 7 from J, leaving 15 bases between them. The V gene's germline CDR1 is SGHTA and CDR2 FQGNSA. CDR3 size: 13 residues. Together with a sample-barcoded 5' primer, a J-beta primer mix was included in a second PCR lasting roughly 6 to 12 cycles. TCRdb reprocessed the 5' RACE reads with MiXCR, giving one entry per CDR3 protein. The profile shows around 1,500,000 distinct CDR3 sequences, 40% to 50% of them singletons. Concerning this clonotype itself: Its target is unknown.

The sequencing sample was made of blood. The origin of this receptor is a woman under 30 in good health. V and J are TRBV7-2 and TRBJ2-7; D is undetermined. CDR3 sequence (DNA): TGTGCCAGCAGCCGGATTAGTATAAATGAGCAGTACTTC. Translation gives CASSRISINEQYF.